Listed below are T cell receptor beta chains from one sample, sequenced in a study of cytotoxic CD8 clonotypes in ibrutinib-treated CLL. Clones were read by immunoSEQ multiplex PCR, and TCRdb kept only the in-frame ones, dropping some. This table holds 110,000 to 150,000 clones, around 77% found once. The specimen was PBMCs, collected after 12 months of ibrutinib treatment. These receptors were taken from a human donor with chronic lymphocytic leukemia. The CDR3 runs from the conserved cysteine through the conserved F or W. A D gene is named only where the DNA matches it firmly. Clone size is shown for a subset of rows, as once, few, many or a class of expanded clone.

J gene | V gene | D gene | clone size | CDR3 DNA | CDR3 protein
TRBJ2-3 | TRBV29-1 | TRBD1 | - | TGCAGCGTAAGAATGACAGGGTTTGCAGATACGCAGTATTTT | CSVRMTGFADTQYF
TRBJ1-6 | TRBV19 | - | - | TGTGCCAGTAGAGACCTGGGGGCTGGAGATTCACCCCTCCACTTT | CASRDLGAGDSPLHF
TRBJ2-1 | TRBV9 | TRBD2 | - | TGTGCCAGCAGCGTAGGTTTACTAGCGGGCAATGAGCAGTTCTTC | CASSVGLLAGNEQFF
TRBJ1-1 | TRBV18 | - | few | TGTGCCAGCTCACCATGGGGATACACTGAAGCTTTCTTT | CASSPWGYTEAFF
TRBJ2-7 | TRBV28 | TRBD2 | - | TGTGCCAGCAGAAAAAGCGCCGGGGGGGACGAGCAGTACTTC | CASRKSAGGDEQYF
TRBJ2-5 | TRBV30 | - | - | TGTGCCTGGAGTGTGTCCTGGGAGACCCAGTACTTC | CAWSVSWETQYF
TRBJ1-1 | TRBV5-1 | TRBD1 | - | TGCGCCAGCAGCTGGGGACAGTCGAACACTGAAGCTTTCTTT | CASSWGQSNTEAFF
TRBJ2-7 | TRBV18 | - | once | TGTGCCAGCTCACCCGGGGTAGGACGCTCCTACGAGCAGTACTTC | CASSPGVGRSYEQYF
TRBJ1-2 | TRBV19 | TRBD1 | few | TGTGCCAGTAGTACGACAGGGGGGCTTGGCTACACCTTC | CASSTTGGLGYTF
TRBJ2-2 | TRBV5-4 | - | few | TGTGCCAGCAGCTTGGTTGAAAGGGGGCTTTGGACTACGAACACCGGGGAGCTGTTTTTT | CASSLVERGLWTTNTGELFF
TRBJ1-2 | TRBV28 | - | - | TGTGCCAGCGCCGGGGCCTTCGATGGCTACACCTTC | CASAGAFDGYTF
TRBJ1-5 | TRBV7-6 | - | - | TGTGCCAGCAGCTTGAACAGGGTGGGTGTTAGTTCGTGGAGCAATCAGCCCCAGCATTTT | CASSLNRVGVSSWSNQPQHF
TRBJ2-5 | TRBV28 | TRBD2 | - | TGTGCCAGCAACAACCTGGGGGAGGGTTACCAAGAGACCCAGTACTTC | CASNNLGEGYQETQYF
TRBJ1-5 | TRBV4-2 | - | - | TGTGCCAGCAGCCAAGATCGTAGGGTTGAGCCCCAGCATTTT | CASSQDRRVEPQHF
TRBJ2-7 | TRBV5-1 | - | few | TGCGCCAGCAGCCACGGAACAGGGAGTCTCCACGAGCAGTACTTC | CASSHGTGSLHEQYF
TRBJ2-7 | TRBV27 | - | few | TGTGCCAGCAGCTGGGGGGCCTCCTACGAGCAGTACTTC | CASSWGASYEQYF
TRBJ1-5 | TRBV28 | TRBD1 | - | TGTGCCAGCAGTTTTTTAGCCGACTGGACAGGGCGACAGCCCCAGCATTTT | CASSFLADWTGRQPQHF
TRBJ2-7 | TRBV10-3 | - | - | TGTGCCATCACCGGGACTGGAGACTACGAGCAGTACTTC | CAITGTGDYEQYF
TRBJ2-7 | TRBV6-5 | TRBD1 | - | TGTGCCAGCAGTTCCGGGACAGGGGGCGCCTACGAGCAGTACTTC | CASSSGTGGAYEQYF